This is a list of T cell receptor beta chains from one sample in a study of post-analysis software for immune sequencing data. TCRdb re-analysed the PCR reads in MiXCR, keeping a single row per CDR3 protein. The repertoire includes approximately 630,000 distinct CDR3 sequences, over 45% of them detected once, and about 10% sits in the top ten. The specimen was blood. The receptors were gathered from a girl aged 2-10 years with multiple sclerosis. The CDR3 runs from the conserved cysteine through the conserved F or W. Fields, in order: clone size, D gene, V gene, CDR3 protein. The D gene is left open where the match is weak. Some rows have no size entry. The others give once, few or many, or a class for an expanded clone.

clone size: few; D gene: TRBD2; V gene: TRBV12-3/TRBV12-4; CDR3 protein: CASSLLAGGAGELFF
clone size: -; D gene: TRBD2; V gene: TRBV19; CDR3 protein: CASSMDSPRSGTSGYNEQFF
clone size: -; D gene: TRBD2; V gene: TRBV20-1; CDR3 protein: CSATGTSGEETQYF
clone size: -; D gene: TRBD1; V gene: TRBV5-1; CDR3 protein: CASSMGQPAKNIQYF
clone size: -; D gene: TRBD2; V gene: TRBV20-1; CDR3 protein: CSARRERAGGPRQFF
clone size: once; D gene: -; V gene: TRBV27; CDR3 protein: CASSFGGHYEQYF
clone size: -; D gene: TRBD2; V gene: TRBV12-3/TRBV12-4; CDR3 protein: CASSPHEGLAVRGAQYF
clone size: few; D gene: -; V gene: TRBV7-2; CDR3 protein: CASSNQGGTQYF
clone size: few; D gene: -; V gene: TRBV7-2; CDR3 protein: CASSSRDRKNIQYF
clone size: -; D gene: TRBD1; V gene: TRBV10-3; CDR3 protein: CAISGGQGAGETQYF
clone size: -; D gene: -; V gene: TRBV3-1; CDR3 protein: CASSLLGSSTDTQYF
clone size: few; D gene: TRBD1; V gene: TRBV20-1; CDR3 protein: CSATNRGWNIQYF
clone size: -; D gene: -; V gene: TRBV28; CDR3 protein: CASSLPYKDSPLHF
clone size: -; D gene: -; V gene: TRBV12-3/TRBV12-4; CDR3 protein: CASSVAGRNEKLFF